One sample yielded the 8 T cell receptor beta chains listed below, sequenced in a study of T cells in Graves' hyperthyroidism and ophthalmopathy. Amplified TCR beta CDR3 regions came from RNA transcripts. The TCR CDR3 first-round RT-PCR relied on the HTBI primer set. TCRdb re-called the multiplex PCR reads with MiXCR, one entry per CDR3 protein. The sample shows approximately 400,000 distinct CDR3 sequences, approximately 18% of them seen only once. Sequencing was performed on blood. These receptors came from a man aged 18 to 35 with Graves' ophthalmopathy.

The rearrangement joins TRBV12-3 or TRBV12-4 to TRBJ1-5, with 7 bases identical to TRBD1. This CDR3 region has 12 residues. Trimming at V came to 7 bases and at J to 5 bases, leaving 2 bases not matched to a gene. The CDR3 nucleotides read TGTGCCAGCAACGACAGGGATCAGCCCCAGCATTTT. This encodes CASNDRDQPQHF.

This clonotype was observed at least ten times. The chain employs TRBV15 and TRBJ1-1, with D possibly TRBD1 on 5 matching bases. This CDR3 contains 16 residues. Trimming removed 7 bases from V and 4 bases from J, with 22 bases in between. Germline-derived CDR1 and CDR2 are LNHNV and YYDKDF (reference sequence). CDR3 coding DNA: TGTGCCACCACGGATACCCAGGGACCGGTAAGCACTGAAGCTTTCTTT. Protein: CATTDTQGPVSTEAFF.

In this sample, this clonotype turned up a few times. CDR3 DNA sequence: TGTGCCACCAGTGATGAACCAGGGGGAGTCGGCTACACCTTC. As protein: CATSDEPGGVGYTF. The V call is TRBV24-1, the J call TRBJ1-2; 7 bases are shared with TRBD1. This CDR3 comprises 14 residues. Looked up from germline, CDR1 is KGHDR and CDR2 is SFDVKD. With V trimmed by 3 bases and J by 8 bases, 8 bases remained unmatched.

The chain carries TRBV20-1 and TRBJ2-1; TRBD2 matches at 12 bases. The CDR3 loop spans 14 amino acids. Germline V gene lookup returns CDR1 DFQATT and CDR2 SNEGSKA (reference sequence). V shed 3 bases and J 9 bases; nucleotides not matched to a gene: 6. CDR3 DNA: TGCAGTGCTAGCCGACTAGCGGGGGAGCCTGAGCAGTTCTTC. Residues: CSASRLAGEPEQFF.

This clonotype was seen at least ten times. The genes are TRBV20-1 and TRBJ2-5; 9 positions match TRBD1. Germline V gene sequence: CDR1 DFQATT, CDR2 SNEGSKA (reference sequence). The CDR3 is made up of 12 amino acids. Losses at the gene ends were 6 bases for V and 6 bases for J; bases not matched to a gene: 5. This chain's CDR3 is CSAKQGAKTQYF. In DNA form, the CDR3 reads TGCAGTGCAAAACAGGGGGCAAAGACCCAGTACTTC.

This clonotype was observed at least ten times. V gene TRBV20-1 combines with J gene TRBJ1-5; D remains unclear. Trimming removed 3 bases at V and 4 bases at J, with 7 bases between. Germline CDR1 DFQATT, CDR2 SNEGSKA (reference sequence). The CDR3 spans 12 residues. CDR3 region: CSASRPNQPQHF. CDR3 in DNA: TGCAGTGCTAGCAGGCCGAATCAGCCCCAGCATTTT.

In nucleotides, the CDR3 is TGTGCCAGCAGTTACCAAGCGGGGGGCGGGGTGGATACGCAGTATTTT. This encodes CASSYQAGGGVDTQYF. The chain has TRBV6-5 and TRBJ2-3, with 9 bases lining up with TRBD2. The V gene's germline CDR1 is MNHEY and CDR2 SVGAGI. V lost 2 bases to trimming and J lost 6 bases; unmatched junction nucleotides: 9. The length of the CDR3 is 16 residues.

The table lists this clonotype with many counts. The chain is built from TRBV7-2 and TRBJ2-7; 9 nucleotides align to TRBD2. CDR1 is SGHTA, CDR2 FQGNSA, per germline. CDR3 size: 15 residues. The ends lost 8 bases at V and 1 base at J; junction bases unmatched: 9. In DNA, the CDR3 is TGTGCCAGCCGAGAAAGCGGGGGGACTTCCTACGAGCAGTACTTC. Translated: CASRESGGTSYEQYF.